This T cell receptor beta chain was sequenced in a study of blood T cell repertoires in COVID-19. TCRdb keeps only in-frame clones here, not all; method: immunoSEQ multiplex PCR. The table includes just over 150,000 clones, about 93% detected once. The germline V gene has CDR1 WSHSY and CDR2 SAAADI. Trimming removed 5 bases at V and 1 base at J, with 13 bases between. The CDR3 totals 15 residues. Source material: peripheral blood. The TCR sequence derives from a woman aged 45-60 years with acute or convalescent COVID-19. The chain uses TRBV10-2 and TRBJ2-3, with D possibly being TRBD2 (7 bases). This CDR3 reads CASSPRGGGTDTQYF. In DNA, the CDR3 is TGCGCCAGCAGTCCTAGAGGGGGGGGCACAGATACGCAGTATTTT.